Listed below are T cell receptor beta chains from one sample, sequenced in a study of CD8+ T cells in alopecia areata. The protocol was immunoSEQ multiplex PCR, while the TCRdb copy is restricted to in-frame clones and leaves out a portion. Among roughly 180,000 clones, about 47% were seen once, and the ten largest hold roughly a tenth. The material sequenced was CD8+ T cells sorted from blood, taken around week 53, from a patient treated with tofacitinib. The receptors were gathered from a human donor with alopecia areata. Each CDR3 is given with its conserved first and last residue. The D gene is left open where the match is weak. The size field is filled for only some rows; it gives once, few, many or a size class.

D	V	J	size	CDR3	DNA
NA	TRBV18	TRBJ2-1	NA	CASSPSAGSSYNEQFF	TGTGCCAGCTCACCCTCGGCGGGGAGCTCCTACAATGAGCAGTTCTTC
NA	TRBV4-1	TRBJ1-1	NA	CASSQQGSTEAFF	TGCGCCAGCAGCCAGCAGGGTTCCACTGAAGCTTTCTTT
TRBD1	TRBV4-1	TRBJ1-4	NA	CASSQGPAQGAKLFF	TGCGCCAGCAGCCAAGGCCCCGCACAGGGGGCGAAACTGTTTTTT
TRBD1	TRBV2	TRBJ2-3	few	CASRTTGVSTDTQYF	TGTGCCAGCAGGACGACAGGGGTGAGCACAGATACGCAGTATTTT
TRBD1	TRBV15	TRBJ1-5	NA	CATSRVEGAWDQPQHF	TGTGCCACCAGCAGAGTCGAGGGGGCTTGGGATCAGCCCCAGCATTTT
NA	TRBV4-1	TRBJ2-2	NA	CASSQERANGELFF	TGCGCCAGCAGCCAAGAGAGGGCCAACGGGGAGCTGTTTTTT
NA	TRBV6-1	TRBJ2-1	NA	CTHGSGISGEQFF	TGTACGCACGGGTCCGGGATTAGCGGTGAGCAGTTCTTC
TRBD2	TRBV7-2	TRBJ2-3	once	CASSQDLAGGPDTQYF	TGCGCCAGCAGCCAAGATCTAGCGGGGGGGCCAGATACGCAGTATTTT
NA	TRBV29-1	TRBJ2-5	few	CSVEGAGGAQYF	TGCAGCGTTGAAGGGGCGGGCGGGGCCCAGTACTTC
NA	TRBV10-3	TRBJ2-7	few	CAITEGTTSYEQYF	TGTGCCATCACTGAGGGGACCACGAGCTACGAGCAGTACTTC
TRBD1	TRBV4-3	TRBJ1-2	few	CASSYRDRGLDGYTF	TGCGCCAGCAGCTACCGGGACAGGGGGCTAGATGGCTACACCTTC
TRBD2	TRBV7-6	TRBJ2-5	NA	CASSPPGAGTQETQYF	TGTGCCAGCAGCCCCCCAGGAGCGGGGACTCAAGAGACCCAGTACTTC
NA	TRBV27	TRBJ2-1	once	CASSLPGNEQFF	TGTGCCAGCAGCCTCCCGGGGAATGAGCAGTTCTTC
NA	TRBV19	TRBJ2-2	NA	CASSNVREFYTGELFF	TGTGCCAGTAGTAACGTCAGGGAATTTTACACCGGGGAGCTGTTTTTT
NA	TRBV15	TRBJ1-1	NA	CATSVLQGRTEAFF	TGTGCCACCAGCGTCTTGCAGGGCCGCACTGAAGCTTTCTTT
NA	TRBV9	TRBJ2-7	few	CASSEPGAEQYF	TGTGCCAGCAGCGAACCGGGAGCGGAGCAGTACTTC
NA	TRBV29-1	TRBJ2-1	NA	CSVVADGLSYNEQFF	TGCAGCGTTGTGGCAGACGGGCTCTCCTACAATGAGCAGTTCTTC
NA	TRBV9	TRBJ2-7	NA	CASSADGYEQYF	TGTGCCAGCAGCGCGGACGGCTACGAGCAGTACTTC
NA	TRBV7-3	TRBJ2-2	NA	CASSFLGRNTGELFF	TGTGCCAGCAGCTTTCTAGGACGTAACACCGGGGAGCTGTTTTTT
TRBD2	TRBV2	TRBJ2-3	NA	CASRAGGPQYF	TGTGCCAGCAGGGCGGGGGGCCCGCAGTATTTT
NA	TRBV6-5	TRBJ2-7	few	CASSYSGETGEQYF	TGTGCCAGCAGTTACTCGGGGGAAACGGGCGAGCAGTACTTC
TRBD1	TRBV9	TRBJ2-2	NA	CASSVGTANTGELFF	TGTGCCAGCAGCGTCGGGACAGCGAACACCGGGGAGCTGTTTTTT
NA	TRBV14	TRBJ2-5	NA	CASSQERGLSDQETQYF	TGTGCCAGCAGCCAAGAAAGGGGACTTTCGGACCAAGAGACCCAGTACTTC
NA	TRBV7-2	TRBJ2-5	NA	CASRPRPVIETQYF	TGTGCCAGCAGACCTCGGCCAGTGATCGAGACCCAGTACTTC
TRBD1	TRBV25-1	TRBJ1-6	NA	CASSVGQGPNSPLHF	TGTGCCAGCAGTGTGGGACAGGGCCCCAATTCACCCCTCCACTTT
NA	TRBV29-1	TRBJ1-1	NA	CSVAKGQITEAFF	TGCAGCGTTGCAAAGGGGCAAATCACTGAAGCTTTCTTT
NA	TRBV5-4	TRBJ1-1	NA	CASSLAFENTEAFF	TGTGCCAGCAGCTTGGCCTTCGAGAACACTGAAGCTTTCTTT
NA	TRBV29-1	TRBJ2-5	few	CSVDQETQYF	TGCAGCGTTGACCAAGAGACCCAGTACTTC
TRBD1	TRBV30	TRBJ2-5	NA	CAWSTGQVETQYF	TGTGCCTGGAGTACCGGACAGGTAGAGACCCAGTACTTC
TRBD2	TRBV4-2	TRBJ2-1	once	CASSQDPAGGIYNEQFF	TGTGCCAGCAGCCAAGATCCAGCGGGGGGAATATACAATGAGCAGTTCTTC
TRBD1	TRBV13	TRBJ2-2	NA	CASSPQGRHTGELFF	TGTGCCAGCAGCCCACAGGGGCGACACACCGGGGAGCTGTTTTTT
NA	TRBV6-5	TRBJ1-2	NA	CASSLIDGYTF	TGTGCCAGCAGCCTCATCGATGGCTACACCTTC
TRBD2	TRBV5-1	TRBJ2-7	NA	CASSLTGLVVHEQYF	TGCGCCAGCAGCCTAACGGGACTAGTAGTCCACGAGCAGTACTTC
NA	TRBV5-1	TRBJ1-5	few	CASSQTGVNQPQHF	TGCGCCAGCAGCCAGACAGGAGTCAATCAGCCCCAGCATTTT
NA	TRBV5-1	TRBJ1-1	NA	CASSLMAGWGEAFF	TGCGCCAGCAGCTTGATGGCGGGATGGGGTGAAGCTTTCTTT
NA	TRBV11-2	TRBJ2-7	few	CASSLGVTTYEQYF	TGTGCCAGCAGCTTAGGGGTGACAACCTACGAGCAGTACTTC
TRBD1	TRBV5-6	TRBJ1-1	NA	CASSSRDRGAFF	TGTGCCAGCAGCTCGCGGGACAGGGGAGCTTTCTTT
NA	TRBV29-1	TRBJ1-1	NA	CSGLPSTGYTEAFF	TGCAGCGGACTCCCGAGCACAGGGTACACTGAAGCTTTCTTT
NA	TRBV5-1	TRBJ2-7	few	CASSGGRIAYEQYF	TGCGCCAGCAGCGGGGGACGGATCGCCTACGAGCAGTACTTC
NA	TRBV9	TRBJ2-1	few	CASSGGGGEQFF	TGTGCCAGCAGCGGAGGGGGTGGTGAGCAGTTCTTC
NA	TRBV5-1	TRBJ2-6	few	CASSSRLARGVLGANVLTF	TGCGCCAGCAGCTCGCGGCTGGCTAGGGGAGTTTTGGGGGCCAACGTCCTGACTTTC
NA	TRBV9	TRBJ1-3	NA	CASSVAAGTGNTIYF	TGTGCCAGCAGCGTAGCGGCAGGGACTGGAAACACCATATATTTT
NA	TRBV7-9	TRBJ1-2	NA	CASTYSEGNYGYTF	TGTGCCAGCACCTATTCCGAAGGAAACTATGGCTACACCTTC
NA	TRBV5-6	TRBJ1-1	NA	CASSLVTAVEAFF	TGTGCCAGCAGCTTGGTCACTGCCGTTGAAGCTTTCTTT
NA	TRBV6-5	TRBJ2-5	NA	CASSSISAIEETQYF	TGTGCCAGCAGTTCCATCTCCGCGATAGAAGAGACCCAGTACTTC
NA	TRBV20-1	TRBJ1-1	NA	CSASGGTAFF	TGCAGTGCTAGTGGAGGGACAGCTTTCTTT
TRBD2	TRBV13	TRBJ2-3	NA	CASSPGGLDTQYF	TGTGCCAGCAGCCCGGGGGGGTTGGATACGCAGTATTTT
NA	TRBV19	TRBJ1-5	NA	CASRTSQGGNQPQHF	TGTGCCAGTAGGACTTCTCAGGGAGGCAATCAGCCCCAGCATTTT